This T cell receptor (beta chain) was identified during a study of Ad26.COV2.S vaccination and SARS-CoV-2 variants. On the study more broadly: Recipients of Ad26.COV2.S got it intramuscularly, once or twice 56 days apart.

Indicated treatment: some 19 received Ad26.COV2.S at low or high dose, single or two shots; about 5 received placebo; per-sample allocation not given. Day 63 after the first vaccine or placebo injection was the time point for sampling. Whoever gave the sample was an adult aged 18-55 years in Boston. Clones were read by immunoSEQ multiplex PCR, and TCRdb kept only the in-frame ones, dropping some. The data hold about 440,000 clones, with roughly 88% observed a single time. V shed 1 base and J shed 4 bases, with 13 bases lying between them. Germline CDR1 is SGHDN and CDR2 is FVKESK. The CDR3 totals 16 residues.

The chain couples TRBV14 to TRBJ2-2; D may be TRBD2 (6 bases). Sequencing was performed on peripheral blood, taken in a trial of Ad26.COV2.S vaccine versus placebo. This clonotype originated in a person aged 18-60 years who received the Ad26.COV2.S COVID-19 vaccine or a placebo. The CDR3 DNA follows: TGTGCCAGCAGCCAAGTAAGAGGAGGGGTCACCGGGGAGCTGTTTTTT. Translating gives CASSQVRGGVTGELFF.